The clone carrying this T cell receptor (beta chain) was counted many times. The antigen is unknown. Under 3 months was the duration of disease in ophthalmopathy patients, who also had a Clinical Activity Score of at least 3 and a NOSPECS grade of at least 4. Clinical symptoms, serum thyroxine and TRAb, thyroid ultrasound and orbital computed tomography together formed the diagnostic basis. The CDR3 is 17 amino acids. V was cut by 5 bases and J by 4 bases, with 24 bases left in between. Looked up from germline, CDR1 is DFQATT and CDR2 is SNEGSKA (reference sequence). The data derive from a study of T cells in Graves' hyperthyroidism and ophthalmopathy. The wider study: Prior to any treatment, at the point of initial diagnosis, peripheral blood was collected.

There were TCR beta CDR3 regions amplified from RNA transcripts. The TCR CDR3 first-round RT-PCR relied on the HTBI primer set. Via MiXCR, TCRdb re-called the multiplex PCR reads, giving one row per CDR3 protein. The sample records about 380,000 distinct CDR3 sequences, roughly 18% being singletons. Findings and limits, study-wide: Most clonotypes expanded in the thyroid (above 0.001) were also present in blood.

This chain joins TRBV20-1 and TRBJ2-1; no clear D gene. Sequencing used blood. The TCR originated in a man aged 18 to 29 with Graves' ophthalmopathy. CDR3 protein: CSARTTWADTLYNEQFF. In DNA form, the CDR3 reads TGCAGTGCTCGTACAACCTGGGCAGACACTTTATACAATGAGCAGTTCTTC.